Each of the 27 T cell receptor beta chains below was sequenced from the same sample in a study of chemoradiotherapy in HPV16-positive cancers. The data were produced by immunoSEQ multiplex PCR, yet TCRdb's version contains in-frame clones alone and is incomplete. Counted here are around 30,000 clones, 80% to 95% occurring once; the ten biggest clones make up 3% to 4%. The sample consisted of blood, taken from a patient who underwent chemoradiotherapy. Every receptor here comes from a human donor with HPV-associated anogenital cancer.

This rearrangement joins TRBV19 to TRBJ1-2; a possible D gene is TRBD1 (6 bases). Germline loops: CDR1 LNHDA, CDR2 SQIVND (reference sequence). The CDR3 extends over 13 amino acids. V was trimmed by 6 bases and J by 4 bases, leaving 12 bases between them. The chain's CDR3 is CASSYGGGYGYTF. The CDR3 DNA sequence: TGTGCCAGTAGCTATGGAGGGGGCTATGGCTACACCTTC.

This chain links TRBV6-4 with TRBJ2-3; 11 nucleotides match TRBD2. The CDR3 extends over 15 amino acids. Germline CDR1 reads MRHNA; CDR2 reads SNTAGT. The junction had 4 bases not matched to a gene; V was cut back by 6 bases and J by 2 bases. DNA of the CDR3: TGTGCCAGCAGCATTAGCGGGGGGGCCACAGATACGCAGTATTTT. Translated: CASSISGGATDTQYF.

This clone ranks as medium-sized. This rearrangement joins TRBV2 to TRBJ1-1; D gene unclear. The germline CDR1 and CDR2 sequences are SNHLY and FYNNEI. V gave up 11 bases and J gave up 0 bases, with 10 bases separating them. CDR3 size: 12 residues. CDR3 loop: CARGLMNTEAFF. CDR3 in DNA: TGTGCCCGCGGACTGATGAACACTGAAGCTTTCTTT.

This chain joins TRBV18 and TRBJ2-7, with 7 bases that match TRBD1. Looked up from germline, CDR1 is KGHSH and CDR2 is LQKENI. Trimming at V came to 3 bases and at J to 5 bases, leaving 10 bases not matched to a gene. The CDR3 totals 15 residues. DNA for the CDR3: TGTGCCAGCTCACCCCGAGCACAGGGGATCAACGAGCAGTACTTC. As protein: CASSPRAQGINEQYF.

The gene calls are TRBV7-9 and TRBJ1-3, with 7 positions matching TRBD1. The V segment lost 10 bases and the J segment 0 bases; nucleotides outside the gene matches: 21. Germline assignment: CDR1 SEHNR and CDR2 FQNEAQ (reference sequence). The CDR3 is 19 amino acids. The CDR3 bases are TGTGCCACCGCGACCTCCCCCACCGGGACAGCCTACTCTGGAAACACCATATATTTT. Amino acid sequence: CATATSPTGTAYSGNTIYF.

The CDR3 sequence is CASSERVAGAGTGELFF. The CDR3 DNA reads as TGTGCCAGCAGTGAAAGGGTAGCGGGGGCAGGGACCGGGGAGCTGTTTTTT. The chain uses TRBV6-1 and TRBJ2-2, with TRBD2 matching 9 bases. The CDR3 has 17 amino acids. Germline V gives CDR1 MNHNS, CDR2 SASEGT. V gave up 2 bases and J gave up 5 bases; unmatched junction bases: 9.

This clone occurred once. V is TRBV4-2 and J is TRBJ2-2, with 15 bases that match TRBD2. V shed 0 bases and J 4 bases; nucleotides not matched to a gene: 3. CDR3 length: 18 amino acids. Germline V CDR1 and CDR2: LGHNA, YNFKEQ. The CDR3 region has the DNA TGTGCCAGCAGCCAAGACGGGACTAGCGGGGGGCGCACCGGGGAGCTGTTTTTT. Its protein is CASSQDGTSGGRTGELFF.

The genes are TRBV7-3 and TRBJ2-5, with TRBD2 matching 9 bases. The trim removed 4 bases at V and 4 bases at J, leaving 7 bases unmatched. CDR1 is SGHTA, CDR2 FQGTGA, per germline. This CDR3 region has 15 residues. The CDR3 region has the DNA TGTGCCAGCAGCTCGGGCGGGGGGGCCGGAGAGACCCAGTACTTC. This translates into CASSSGGGAGETQYF. The full variable domain, its missing parts supplied by reference TRBV7-3 and TRBJ2-5, is GAGVSQTPSNKVTEKGKYVELRCDPISGHTALYWYRQSLGQGPEFLIYFQGTGAADDSGLPNDRFFAVRPEGSVSTLKIQRTERGDSAVYLCASSSGGGAGETQYFGPGTRLLVL.

CDR3 sequence: CASSLRRGERAGELFF. For the CDR3, the DNA is TGTGCCAGCAGCCTTCGCAGGGGAGAGAGGGCCGGGGAGCTGTTTTTT. V usage is TRBV11-1 and J usage is TRBJ2-2; D possibly corresponds to TRBD1 (6 bases). V lost 5 bases and J 6 bases, leaving 19 bases between the germline ends. The germline V gene has CDR1 SGHAT and CDR2 FQDESV (reference sequence). The CDR3 runs 16 residues.

The chain carries TRBV6-1 and TRBJ2-3; D is perhaps TRBD2 (5 bases). The germline V gene has CDR1 MNHNS and CDR2 SASEGT. V was pared by 8 bases and J by 4 bases, with 10 bases between. This CDR3 has 12 residues. Here the CDR3 reads CASRLGADTQYF. The CDR3 nucleotides are TGTGCCAGCCGACTCGGGGCAGATACGCAGTATTTT.

This clone has just one count. This chain connects TRBV7-3 to TRBJ2-1; a possible D gene is TRBD2 (7 bases). In germline, CDR1 is SGHTA, CDR2 FQGTGA. V lost 5 bases, J lost 5 bases, and 16 bases lay in between. The CDR3 spans 15 residues. In DNA form, the CDR3 reads TGTGCCAGCAGCCAGACTAGCAGGGGAAACAATGAGCAGTTCTTC. This sequence encodes CASSQTSRGNNEQFF.

This clone showed up just once. V usage is TRBV7-9 and J usage is TRBJ2-1; tentatively, D is TRBD2 (6 bases). V was trimmed by 5 bases and J by 2 bases, leaving 13 bases between them. Germline V CDR1 and CDR2: SEHNR, FQNEAQ (reference sequence). This CDR3 has 15 amino acids. The CDR3 DNA sequence: TGTGCCAGCAGCGTCGCGGGAAAAGCCTACAATGAGCAGTTCTTC. This translates into CASSVAGKAYNEQFF. The full variable domain, its missing parts supplied by reference TRBV7-9 and TRBJ2-1, is DTGVSQNPRHKITKRGQNVTFRCDPISEHNRLYWYRQTLGQGPEFLTYFQNEAQLEKSRLLSDRFSAERPKGSFSTLEIQRTEQGDSAMYLCASSVAGKAYNEQFFGPGTRLTVL.

The gene calls are TRBV6-6 and TRBJ2-4, with D maybe TRBD2 (5 bases). Germline V gene data show CDR1 as MNHNY and CDR2 as SVGAGI (reference sequence). This CDR3 comprises 13 residues. The V gene lost 2 bases and the J gene lost 7 bases, with 9 bases spanning the gap. CDR3 bases: TGTGCCAGCAGTTACGAGGGATTGAACATTCAGTACTTC. It encodes CASSYEGLNIQYF.

The chain is built from TRBV5-5 and TRBJ2-6, with D possibly being TRBD1 (5 bases). The V gene lost 6 bases and the J gene lost 0 bases, with 16 bases spanning the gap. Germline V gene lookup returns CDR1 SGHKS and CDR2 YYEKEE (reference sequence). This CDR3 is 17 amino acids long. The chain's CDR3 is CASTLPSRASGANVLTF. The DNA of the CDR3 is TGTGCCAGCACCCTGCCCAGCAGGGCCTCTGGGGCCAACGTCCTGACTTTC.

The chain uses TRBV30 and TRBJ1-2; D is ambiguous. The length of the CDR3 is 12 residues. V was clipped by 2 bases and J by 2 bases, with 6 bases between them. Germline assignment: CDR1 GTSNPN and CDR2 SVGIG (reference sequence). This CDR3 reads CAWSPANYGYTF. The CDR3 nucleotides are TGTGCCTGGAGTCCGGCAAACTATGGCTACACCTTC.

The gene calls are TRBV18 and TRBJ2-1; 10 bases match TRBD2. Germline CDR1 KGHSH, CDR2 LQKENI. The CDR3 is 15 residues long. V gave up 2 bases and J gave up 6 bases; unmatched junction bases: 4. CDR3 nucleotide sequence: TGTGCCAGCTCACCAAGCGGGGGGGCCTCCAATGAGCAGTTCTTC. Protein: CASSPSGGASNEQFF.

This chain joins TRBV14 and TRBJ1-2, with D unresolved. The CDR3 is made up of 13 amino acids. Trimming removed 5 bases at V and 3 bases at J, with 10 bases between. Germline V CDR1 and CDR2: SGHDN, FVKESK. CDR3 sequence: CASSVSLYYGYTF. CDR3 DNA sequence: TGTGCCAGCAGCGTCTCGCTCTACTATGGCTACACCTTC.

The CDR3 is CASSPGGGQPQHF. In DNA, the CDR3 is TGTGCCAGCAGTCCAGGTGGAGGGCAGCCCCAGCATTTT. The V call is TRBV9, the J call TRBJ1-5; no definite D call. There are 13 residues in the CDR3. The V gene lost 5 bases and the J gene lost 7 bases, with 13 bases spanning the gap. Germline loops: CDR1 SGDLS, CDR2 YYNGEE.

The chain is built from TRBV5-1 and TRBJ1-2; 10 bases are shared with TRBD1. The germline V gene has CDR1 SGHRS and CDR2 YFSETQ. V shed 3 bases, J shed 5 bases, and the junction held 4 bases outside the gene matches. CDR3 size: 14 residues. The CDR3 DNA is TGCGCCAGCAGCTGGAGGACAGGGGGATATGGCTACACCTTC. Translation gives CASSWRTGGYGYTF.

The chain has TRBV6-1 and TRBJ1-5; D call uncertain. V lost 2 bases, J lost 1 base, and 9 bases lay in between. Germline CDR1 and CDR2: MNHNS and SASEGT. The CDR3 extends over 15 amino acids. CDR3 nucleotide sequence: TGTGCCAGCAGTGAAATGTCGGGGAGCAATCAGCCCCAGCATTTT. Protein: CASSEMSGSNQPQHF.

This chain uses TRBV5-1 with TRBJ2-1; D remains ambiguous. V shed 4 bases and J shed 8 bases, with 7 bases lying between them. The CDR3 covers 11 residues. Germline CDR1 reads SGHRS; CDR2 reads YFSETQ. CDR3 residues: CASSQTYEQFF. For the CDR3, the DNA is TGCGCCAGCAGCCAAACATATGAGCAGTTCTTC.

V is TRBV9 and J is TRBJ2-3; 7 bases align to TRBD2. The CDR3 covers 16 residues. The germline V gene has CDR1 SGDLS and CDR2 YYNGEE. With V trimmed by 0 bases and J by 5 bases, 9 bases remained unmatched. Here the CDR3 reads CASSVAGGSAGDTQYF. In DNA, the CDR3 is TGTGCCAGCAGCGTAGCGGGGGGATCAGCAGGAGATACGCAGTATTTT.

V gene TRBV12-5 combines with J gene TRBJ1-5, with D hard to call. CDR1 and CDR2 from the germline V gene are LGHNT and FRNRAP. This CDR3 is 13 amino acids long. Deletions cut 7 bases from V and 2 bases from J, with 9 bases between. Here the CDR3 reads CASDRFGNQPQHF. In nucleotides, the CDR3 is TGTGCTAGTGATCGTTTCGGCAATCAGCCCCAGCATTTT.

The chain recombines TRBV19 with TRBJ1-5, with D possibly being TRBD1 (6 bases). The length of the CDR3 is 15 residues. V was shortened by 7 bases and J by 7 bases, with 20 bases between the two germline ends. The germline V gene encodes CDR1 LNHDA and CDR2 SQIVND (reference sequence). The CDR3 DNA sequence: TGTGCCAGTATTTCGACAGGAACCCGGGGACAGCCCCAGCATTTT. As protein: CASISTGTRGQPQHF.

The chain carries TRBV27 and TRBJ2-1; 7 bases match TRBD2. Germline V gene data show CDR1 as MNHEY and CDR2 as SMNVEV (reference sequence). With V trimmed by 4 bases and J by 7 bases, 7 bases remained unmatched. The length of the CDR3 is 14 residues. The CDR3 protein is CASSSSRLANEQFF. CDR3 sequence (DNA): TGTGCCAGCAGTTCCAGTAGACTAGCAAATGAGCAGTTCTTC.

The V call is TRBV18, the J call TRBJ1-6; 8 bases map to TRBD1. Germline V gene data show CDR1 as KGHSH and CDR2 as LQKENI. Losses at the gene ends were 2 bases for V and 7 bases for J; bases not matched to a gene: 4. The CDR3 has 15 amino acids. CDR3 coding DNA: TGTGCCAGCTCACCATCTGGACAGGGAAATTCACCCCTCCACTTT. Protein sequence: CASSPSGQGNSPLHF.

The chain has TRBV13 and TRBJ2-5; D possibly corresponds to TRBD2 (5 bases). This CDR3 contains 17 residues. V lost 3 bases to trimming and J lost 0 bases, with 17 bases between them. Looked up from germline, CDR1 is PRHDT and CDR2 is FYEKMQ (reference sequence). The CDR3 loop reads CASSLRGSRRYQETQYF. CDR3 DNA sequence: TGTGCCAGCAGCTTGAGAGGGTCTCGGCGGTACCAAGAGACCCAGTACTTC.